The clone carrying this T cell receptor beta chain was seen more than once but under ten times. TCRB transcripts that were expressed got sequenced, as all of the isolated RNA had been reverse transcribed. Repertoires were generated with immunoSEQ multiplex PCR, while TCRdb's copy carries only in-frame clones and drops some. The data contain a few hundred thousand clones, 10% to 15% of them singletons. The CDR3 is made up of 12 amino acids. Trimming removed 5 bases from V and 14 bases from J, with 13 bases in between. Germline values: CDR1 SGHDN, CDR2 FVKESK. This entry comes from a study of beta chain features in type 1 diabetes.

This sequence originates from a man between 18 and 35 years old in good health. The rearrangement joins TRBV14 to TRBJ1-6; D not certain. What was sequenced was naive CD4+ T cells from blood. CDR3 nucleotide sequence: TGTGCCAGCAGCTACCCGGGTCGCACCCTCCACTTT. Translation gives CASSYPGRTLHF.